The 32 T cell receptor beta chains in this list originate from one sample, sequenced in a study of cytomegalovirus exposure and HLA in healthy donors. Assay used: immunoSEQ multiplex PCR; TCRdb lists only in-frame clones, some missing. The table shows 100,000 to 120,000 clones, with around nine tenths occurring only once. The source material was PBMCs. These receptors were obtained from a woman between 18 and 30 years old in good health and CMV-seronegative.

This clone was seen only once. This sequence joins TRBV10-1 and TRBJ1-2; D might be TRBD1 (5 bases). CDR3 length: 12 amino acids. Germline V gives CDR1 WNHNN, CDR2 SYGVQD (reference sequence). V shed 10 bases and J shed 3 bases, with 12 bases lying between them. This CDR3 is CAIPTDYYGYTF. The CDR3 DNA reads TGCGCCATTCCGACAGATTACTATGGCTACACCTTC.

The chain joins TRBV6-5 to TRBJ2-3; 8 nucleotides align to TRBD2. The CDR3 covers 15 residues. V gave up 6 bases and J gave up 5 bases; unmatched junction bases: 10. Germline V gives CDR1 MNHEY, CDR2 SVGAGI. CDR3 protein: CASRNSGNGGDTQYF. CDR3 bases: TGTGCCAGCAGGAATAGCGGGAATGGTGGAGATACGCAGTATTTT.

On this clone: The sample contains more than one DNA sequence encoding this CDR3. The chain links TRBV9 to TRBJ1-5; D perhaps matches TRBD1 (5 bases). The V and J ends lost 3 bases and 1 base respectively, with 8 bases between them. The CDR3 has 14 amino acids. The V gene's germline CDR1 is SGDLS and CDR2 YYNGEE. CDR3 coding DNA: TGTGCCAGCAGCGGCCAGGGAAGCAATCAGCCCCAGCATTTT. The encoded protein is CASSGQGSNQPQHF.

In DNA, the CDR3 is TGTGCCAGCAGGGAGAACAGGGTTAGTGAAGCTTTCTTT. Translating it yields CASRENRVSEAFF. The chain is built from TRBV6-1 and TRBJ1-1; possible D gene TRBD1, 6 bases. Trimming removed 6 bases at V and 7 bases at J, with 15 bases between. The CDR3 runs to 13 residues. Germline V gene lookup returns CDR1 MNHNS and CDR2 SASEGT.

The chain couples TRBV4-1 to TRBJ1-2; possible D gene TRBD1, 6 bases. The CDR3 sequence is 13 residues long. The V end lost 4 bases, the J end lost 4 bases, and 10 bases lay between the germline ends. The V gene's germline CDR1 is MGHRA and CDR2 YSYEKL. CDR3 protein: CASSPDSSYGYTF. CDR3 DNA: TGCGCCAGCAGCCCGGACAGCTCCTATGGCTACACCTTC.

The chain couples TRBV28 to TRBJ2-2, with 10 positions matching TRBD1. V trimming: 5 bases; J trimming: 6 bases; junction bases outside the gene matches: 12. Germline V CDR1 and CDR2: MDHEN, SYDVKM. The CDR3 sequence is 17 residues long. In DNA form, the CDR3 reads TGTGCCAGCAGTCCCGGGCGGGGACAGGGGCTCCCCGGGGAGCTGTTTTTT. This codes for CASSPGRGQGLPGELFF.

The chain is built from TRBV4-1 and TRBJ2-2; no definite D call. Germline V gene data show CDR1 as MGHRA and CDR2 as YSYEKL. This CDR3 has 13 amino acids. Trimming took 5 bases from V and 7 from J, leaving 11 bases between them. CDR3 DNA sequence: TGCGCCAGCAGCTTAGTAACGTACGGGGAGCTGTTTTTT. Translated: CASSLVTYGELFF.

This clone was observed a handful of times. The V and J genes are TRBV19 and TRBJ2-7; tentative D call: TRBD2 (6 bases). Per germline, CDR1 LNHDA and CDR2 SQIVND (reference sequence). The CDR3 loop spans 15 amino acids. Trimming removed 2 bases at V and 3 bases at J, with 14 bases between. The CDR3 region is CASSIIGTRGYEQYF. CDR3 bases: TGTGCCAGTAGTATAATCGGTACGCGGGGCTACGAGCAGTACTTC.

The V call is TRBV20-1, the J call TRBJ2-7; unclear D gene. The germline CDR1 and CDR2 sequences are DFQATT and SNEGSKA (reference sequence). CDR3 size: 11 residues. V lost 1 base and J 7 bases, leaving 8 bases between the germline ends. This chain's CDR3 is CSARGPLEQYF. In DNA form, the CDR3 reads TGCAGTGCTAGAGGGCCGTTGGAGCAGTACTTC.

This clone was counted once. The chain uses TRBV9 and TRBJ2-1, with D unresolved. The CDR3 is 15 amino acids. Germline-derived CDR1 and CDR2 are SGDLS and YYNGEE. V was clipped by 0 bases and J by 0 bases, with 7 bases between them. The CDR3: CASSVGASSYNEQFF. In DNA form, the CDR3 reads TGTGCCAGCAGCGTAGGTGCGAGCTCCTACAATGAGCAGTTCTTC.

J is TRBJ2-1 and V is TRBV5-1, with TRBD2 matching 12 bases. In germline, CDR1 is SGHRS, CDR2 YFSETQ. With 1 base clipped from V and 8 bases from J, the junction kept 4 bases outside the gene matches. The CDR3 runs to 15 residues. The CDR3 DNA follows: TGCGCCAGCAGCTTGCACCCTAGCGGGAGGGATGAGCAGTTCTTC. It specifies CASSLHPSGRDEQFF.

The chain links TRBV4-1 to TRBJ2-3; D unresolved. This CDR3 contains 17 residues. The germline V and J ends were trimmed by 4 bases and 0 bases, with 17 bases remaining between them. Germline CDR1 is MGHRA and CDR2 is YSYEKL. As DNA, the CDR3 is TGCGCCAGCAGCCCCGAGATGACATCCGGTAGCACAGATACGCAGTATTTT. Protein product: CASSPEMTSGSTDTQYF.

The CDR3 DNA reads TGCAGCGTTGGGGGGGGCTATAATGAAGCTTTCTTT. Residues: CSVGGGYNEAFF. The rearrangement links TRBV29-1 to TRBJ1-1; D may be TRBD1 (6 bases). V shed 4 bases and J shed 7 bases, with 13 bases lying between them. The CDR3 totals 12 residues. Germline V lookup: CDR1 SQVTM, CDR2 ANQGSEA.

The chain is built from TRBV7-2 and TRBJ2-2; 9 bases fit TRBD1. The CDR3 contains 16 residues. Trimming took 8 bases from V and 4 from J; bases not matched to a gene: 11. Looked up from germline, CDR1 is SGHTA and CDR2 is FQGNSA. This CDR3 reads CASRNLGQGPTGELFF. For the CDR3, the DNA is TGTGCCAGCCGCAACTTGGGACAGGGACCCACCGGGGAGCTGTTTTTT.

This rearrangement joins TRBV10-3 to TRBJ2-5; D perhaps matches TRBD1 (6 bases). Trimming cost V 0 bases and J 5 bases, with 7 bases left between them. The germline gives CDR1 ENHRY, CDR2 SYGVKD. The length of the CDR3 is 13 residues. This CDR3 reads CAISESRGETQYF. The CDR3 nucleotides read TGTGCCATCAGTGAGTCGAGGGGGGAGACCCAGTACTTC.

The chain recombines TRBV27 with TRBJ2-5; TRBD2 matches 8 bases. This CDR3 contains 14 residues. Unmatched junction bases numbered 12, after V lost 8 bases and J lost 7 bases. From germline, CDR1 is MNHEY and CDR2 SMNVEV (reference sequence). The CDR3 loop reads CASGLRGDPGTQYF. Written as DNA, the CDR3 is TGTGCCAGCGGGCTGCGGGGGGACCCGGGGACCCAGTACTTC.

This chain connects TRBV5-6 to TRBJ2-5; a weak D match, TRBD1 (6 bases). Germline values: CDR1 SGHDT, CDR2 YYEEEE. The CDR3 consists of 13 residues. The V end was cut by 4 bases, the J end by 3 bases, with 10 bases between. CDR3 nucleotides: TGTGCCAGCAGCCCCTGGACAGAAGAGACCCAGTACTTC. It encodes CASSPWTEETQYF.

CDR3 protein: CASSLSVAGDTQYF. The CDR3 nucleotides read TGTGCCAGCAGTTTATCGGTGGCGGGAGATACGCAGTATTTT. The J gene is TRBJ2-3, the V gene TRBV27, with a possible D match to TRBD2 (5 bases). Per the germline V gene, CDR1 is MNHEY and CDR2 is SMNVEV (reference sequence). V was cut by 0 bases and J by 5 bases, with 9 bases left in between. The CDR3 runs 14 residues.

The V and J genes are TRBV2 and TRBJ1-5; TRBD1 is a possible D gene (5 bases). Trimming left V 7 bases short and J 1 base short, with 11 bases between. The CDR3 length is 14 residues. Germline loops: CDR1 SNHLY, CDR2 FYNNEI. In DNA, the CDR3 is TGTGCCAGCAACGGGGGGATGAGCAATCAGCCCCAGCATTTT. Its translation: CASNGGMSNQPQHF.

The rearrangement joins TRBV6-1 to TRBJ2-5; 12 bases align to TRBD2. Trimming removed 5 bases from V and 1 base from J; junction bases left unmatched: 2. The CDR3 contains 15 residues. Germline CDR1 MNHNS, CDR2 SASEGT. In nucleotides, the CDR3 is TGTGCCAGCAGTACTAGCGGGGGGACCCAAGAGACCCAGTACTTC. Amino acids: CASSTSGGTQETQYF.

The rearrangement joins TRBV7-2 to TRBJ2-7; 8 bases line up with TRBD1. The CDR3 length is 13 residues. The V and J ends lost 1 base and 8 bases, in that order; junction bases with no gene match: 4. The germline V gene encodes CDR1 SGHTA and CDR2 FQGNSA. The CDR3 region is CASSLVRGHKQYF. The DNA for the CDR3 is TGTGCCAGCAGCTTAGTCAGGGGGCATAAGCAGTACTTC.

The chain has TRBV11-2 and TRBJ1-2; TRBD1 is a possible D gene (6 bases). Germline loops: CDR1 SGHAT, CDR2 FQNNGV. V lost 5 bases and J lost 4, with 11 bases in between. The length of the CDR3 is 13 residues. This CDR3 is CASSPDRAYGYTF. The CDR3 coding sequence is TGTGCCAGCAGCCCGGACAGAGCCTATGGCTACACCTTC.

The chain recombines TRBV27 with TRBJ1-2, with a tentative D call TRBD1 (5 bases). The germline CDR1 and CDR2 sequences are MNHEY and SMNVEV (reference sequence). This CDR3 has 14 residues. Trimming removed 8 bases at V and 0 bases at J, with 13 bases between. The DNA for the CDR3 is TGTGCCAGCTCGATGACAGCCACTAACTATGGCTACACCTTC. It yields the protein CASSMTATNYGYTF.

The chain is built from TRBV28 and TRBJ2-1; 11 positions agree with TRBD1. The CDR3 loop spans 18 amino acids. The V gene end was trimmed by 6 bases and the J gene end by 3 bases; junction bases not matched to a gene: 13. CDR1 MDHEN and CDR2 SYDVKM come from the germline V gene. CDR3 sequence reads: CASRPGQGGLKVYNEQFF. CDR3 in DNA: TGTGCCAGCAGACCGGGACAGGGGGGATTAAAGGTCTACAATGAGCAGTTCTTC.

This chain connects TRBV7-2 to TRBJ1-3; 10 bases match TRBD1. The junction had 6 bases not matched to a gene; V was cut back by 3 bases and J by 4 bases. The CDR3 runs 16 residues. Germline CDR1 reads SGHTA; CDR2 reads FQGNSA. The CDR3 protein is CASSFSGTGAGNTIYF. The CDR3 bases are TGTGCCAGCAGCTTCTCCGGGACAGGGGCAGGAAACACCATATATTTT.

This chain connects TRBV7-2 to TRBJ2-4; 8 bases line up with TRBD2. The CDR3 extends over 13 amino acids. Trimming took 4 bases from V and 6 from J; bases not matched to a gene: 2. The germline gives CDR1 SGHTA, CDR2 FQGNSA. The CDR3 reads CASSYGLANIQYF. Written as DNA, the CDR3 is TGTGCCAGCAGCTACGGACTAGCAAACATTCAGTACTTC.

This CDR3 reads CASSSGRQGRYGYTF. CDR3 bases: TGTGCCAGCAGCTCGGGTAGACAGGGTCGCTATGGCTACACCTTC. The chain couples TRBV27 to TRBJ1-2; 7 nucleotides align to TRBD1. Germline CDR1 and CDR2: MNHEY and SMNVEV (reference sequence). This CDR3 is built from 15 residues. After removal of 6 bases from V and 4 bases from J, the junction contained 11 bases not matched to a gene.

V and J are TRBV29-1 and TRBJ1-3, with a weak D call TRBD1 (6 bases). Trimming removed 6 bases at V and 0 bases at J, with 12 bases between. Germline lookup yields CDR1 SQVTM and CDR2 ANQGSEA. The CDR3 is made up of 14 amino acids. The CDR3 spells CSVRTDNSGNTIYF. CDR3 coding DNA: TGCAGCGTCCGGACAGATAACTCTGGAAACACCATATATTTT.

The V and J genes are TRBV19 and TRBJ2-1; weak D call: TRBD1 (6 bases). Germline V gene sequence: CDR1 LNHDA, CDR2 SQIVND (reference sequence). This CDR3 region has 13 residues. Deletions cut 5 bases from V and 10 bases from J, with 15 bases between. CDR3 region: CASSFASGTEQFF. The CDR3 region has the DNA TGTGCCAGTAGTTTTGCCTCCGGGACAGAGCAGTTCTTC.

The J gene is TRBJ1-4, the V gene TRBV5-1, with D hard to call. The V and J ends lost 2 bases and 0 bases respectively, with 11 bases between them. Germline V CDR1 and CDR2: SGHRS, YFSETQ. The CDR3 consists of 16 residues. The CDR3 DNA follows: TGCGCCAGCAGCTTTTCCCCCCCTACAACTAATGAAAAACTGTTTTTT. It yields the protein CASSFSPPTTNEKLFF.

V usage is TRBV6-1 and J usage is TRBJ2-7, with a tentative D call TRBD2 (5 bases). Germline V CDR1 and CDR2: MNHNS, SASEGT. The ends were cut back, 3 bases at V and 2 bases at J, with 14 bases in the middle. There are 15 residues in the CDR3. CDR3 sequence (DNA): TGTGCCAGCAGTGAGACGGGATGGGAACCCTACGAGCAGTACTTC. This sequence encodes CASSETGWEPYEQYF.

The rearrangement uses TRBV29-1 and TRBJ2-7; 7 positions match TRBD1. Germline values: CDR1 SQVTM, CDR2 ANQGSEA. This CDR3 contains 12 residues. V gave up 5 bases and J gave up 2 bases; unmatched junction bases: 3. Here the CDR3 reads CSVWDSTYEQYF. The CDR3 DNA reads TGCAGCGTTTGGGACAGTACCTACGAGCAGTACTTC.